The clone carrying this TCR beta chain was seen a few times. This sample is drawn from a study of graft-versus-host responses after intestinal transplantation. Overall study: Following induction with anti-thymocyte globulin, all recipients were given tacrolimus and steroids for about 3 years.

Once the reaction had ended, proliferating CFSE-low CD3+CD4+ and CD3+CD8+ responders were sorted. The study, taken as a whole, reports: GvH clone levels peaked in circulation, and this peak was associated with early post-transplant HvG declines.

The protocol was immunoSEQ multiplex PCR, while the TCRdb copy is restricted to in-frame clones and leaves out a portion. The sample has around 19,000 clones, roughly 33% seen once. In germline, CDR1 is SGHTS, CDR2 YDEGEE. V was pared by 0 bases and J by 1 base, with 7 bases between. This CDR3 is built from 14 residues. This TCR was recovered from a human patient who was an organ donor for intestinal transplantation. The V gene is TRBV5-8, the J gene TRBJ1-2; D unresolved. The sample was alloreactive CD4+ T cells from a mixed lymphocyte reaction culture, taken before transplantation. The subset: CFSE-low proliferating T cells sorted from roughly six-day pre-transplant mixed lymphocyte reaction (GvH or HvG direction). CDR3 bases: TGTGCCAGCAGCTTGGTCGCCGTTAACTATGGCTACACCTTC. It is translated as CASSLVAVNYGYTF.